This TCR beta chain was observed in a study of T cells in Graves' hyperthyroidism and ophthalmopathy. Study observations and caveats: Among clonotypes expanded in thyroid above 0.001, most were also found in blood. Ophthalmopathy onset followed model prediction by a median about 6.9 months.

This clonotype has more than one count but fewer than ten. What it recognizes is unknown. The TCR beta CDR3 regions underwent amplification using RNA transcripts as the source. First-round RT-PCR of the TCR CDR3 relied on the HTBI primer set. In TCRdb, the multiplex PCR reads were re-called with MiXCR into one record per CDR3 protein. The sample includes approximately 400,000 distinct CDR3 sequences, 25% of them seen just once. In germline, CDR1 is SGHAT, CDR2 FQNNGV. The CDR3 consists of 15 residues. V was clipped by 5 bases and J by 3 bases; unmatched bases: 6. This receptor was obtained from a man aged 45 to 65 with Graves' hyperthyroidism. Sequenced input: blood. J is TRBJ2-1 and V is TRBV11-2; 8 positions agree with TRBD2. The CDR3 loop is CASSPQRGIYNEQFF. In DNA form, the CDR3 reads TGTGCCAGCAGCCCCCAGCGGGGGATCTACAATGAGCAGTTCTTC.